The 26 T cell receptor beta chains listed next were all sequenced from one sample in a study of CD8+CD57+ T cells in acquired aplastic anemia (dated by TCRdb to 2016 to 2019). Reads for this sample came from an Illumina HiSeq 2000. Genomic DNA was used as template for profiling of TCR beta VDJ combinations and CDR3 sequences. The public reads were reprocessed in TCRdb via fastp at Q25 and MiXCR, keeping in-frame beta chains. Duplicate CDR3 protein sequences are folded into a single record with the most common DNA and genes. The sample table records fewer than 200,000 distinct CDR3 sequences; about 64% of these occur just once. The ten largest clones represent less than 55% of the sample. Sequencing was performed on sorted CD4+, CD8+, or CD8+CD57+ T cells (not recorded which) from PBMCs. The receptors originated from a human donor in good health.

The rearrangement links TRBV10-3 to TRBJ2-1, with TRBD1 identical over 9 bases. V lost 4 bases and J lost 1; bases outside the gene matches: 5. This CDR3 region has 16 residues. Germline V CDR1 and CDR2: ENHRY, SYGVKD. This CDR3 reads CAISAQGQGSYNEQFF. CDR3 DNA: TGTGCCATCAGTGCCCAGGGACAGGGATCCTACAATGAGCAGTTCTTC.

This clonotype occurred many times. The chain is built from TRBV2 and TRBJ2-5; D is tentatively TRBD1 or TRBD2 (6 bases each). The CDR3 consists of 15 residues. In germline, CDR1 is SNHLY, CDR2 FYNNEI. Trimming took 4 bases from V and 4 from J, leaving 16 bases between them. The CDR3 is CASSAGAARVETQYF. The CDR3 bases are TGTGCCAGCAGTGCGGGGGCAGCGAGGGTAGAGACCCAGTACTTC.

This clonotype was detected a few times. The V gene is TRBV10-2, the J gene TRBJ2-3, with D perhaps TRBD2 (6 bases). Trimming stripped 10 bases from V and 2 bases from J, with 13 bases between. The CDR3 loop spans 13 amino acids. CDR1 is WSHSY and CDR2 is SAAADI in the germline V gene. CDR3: CATTGLTTDTQYF. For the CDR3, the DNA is TGCGCCACGACGGGACTCACCACAGATACGCAGTATTTT.

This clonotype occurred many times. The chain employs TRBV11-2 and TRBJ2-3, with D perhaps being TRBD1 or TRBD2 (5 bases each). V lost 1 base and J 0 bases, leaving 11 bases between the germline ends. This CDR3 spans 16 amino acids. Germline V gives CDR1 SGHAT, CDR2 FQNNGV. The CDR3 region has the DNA TGTGCCAGCAGCTTAGTGTACAGGACTAGCACAGATACGCAGTATTTT. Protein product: CASSLVYRTSTDTQYF.

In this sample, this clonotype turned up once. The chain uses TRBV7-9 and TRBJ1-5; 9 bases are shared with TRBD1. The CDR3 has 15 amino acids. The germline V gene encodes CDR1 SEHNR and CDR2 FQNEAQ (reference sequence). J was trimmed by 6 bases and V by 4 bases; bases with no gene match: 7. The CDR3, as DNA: TGTGCCAGCAGCTACCCCGGGACAGGGTTTCAGCCCCAGCATTTT. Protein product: CASSYPGTGFQPQHF.

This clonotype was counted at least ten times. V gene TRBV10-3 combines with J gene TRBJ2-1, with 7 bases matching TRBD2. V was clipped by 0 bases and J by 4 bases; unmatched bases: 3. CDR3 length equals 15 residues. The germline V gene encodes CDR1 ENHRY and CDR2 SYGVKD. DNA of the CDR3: TGTGCCATCAGTGAGTCGGGGGGGTCTTACAATGAGCAGTTCTTC. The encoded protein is CAISESGGSYNEQFF.

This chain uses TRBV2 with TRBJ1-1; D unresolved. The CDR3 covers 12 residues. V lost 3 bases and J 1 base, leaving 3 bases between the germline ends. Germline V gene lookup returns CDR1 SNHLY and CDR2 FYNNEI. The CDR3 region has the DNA TGTGCCAGCAGTGAGAAGAACACTGAAGCTTTCTTT. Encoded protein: CASSEKNTEAFF.

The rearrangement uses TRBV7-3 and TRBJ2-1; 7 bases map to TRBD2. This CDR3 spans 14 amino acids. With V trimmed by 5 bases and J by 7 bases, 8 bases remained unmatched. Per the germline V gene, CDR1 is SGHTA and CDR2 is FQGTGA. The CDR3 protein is CASSRKREENEQFF. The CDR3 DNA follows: TGTGCCAGCAGCCGCAAGCGGGAAGAGAATGAGCAGTTCTTC.

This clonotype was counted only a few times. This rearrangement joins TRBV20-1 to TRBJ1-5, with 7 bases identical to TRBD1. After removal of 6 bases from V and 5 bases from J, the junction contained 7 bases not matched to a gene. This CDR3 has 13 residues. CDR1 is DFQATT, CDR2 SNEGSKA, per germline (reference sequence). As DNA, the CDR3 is TGCAGTGCGGCACAGGGGTGGGATCAGCCCCAGCATTTT. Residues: CSAAQGWDQPQHF.

This CDR3 reads CSASGGSPGTQYF. The CDR3 coding sequence is TGCAGTGCTAGCGGGGGGAGCCCCGGTACGCAGTATTTT. The chain uses TRBV20-1 and TRBJ2-3; 7 bases map to TRBD2. Germline assignment: CDR1 DFQATT and CDR2 SNEGSKA (reference sequence). The CDR3 consists of 13 residues. Losses at the gene ends were 3 bases for V and 8 bases for J; bases not matched to a gene: 8.

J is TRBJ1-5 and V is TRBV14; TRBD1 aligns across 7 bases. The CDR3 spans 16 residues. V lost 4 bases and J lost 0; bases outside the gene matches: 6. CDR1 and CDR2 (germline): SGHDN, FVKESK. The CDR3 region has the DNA TGTGCCAGCAGCCGGAGGGGGCAGGATAGCAATCAGCCCCAGCATTTT. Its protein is CASSRRGQDSNQPQHF. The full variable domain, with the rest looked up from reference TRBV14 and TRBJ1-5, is EAGVTQFPSHSVIEKGQTVTLRCDPISGHDNLYWYRRVMGKEIKFLLHFVKESKQDESGMPNNRFLAERTGGTYSTLKVQPAELEDSGVYFCASSRRGQDSNQPQHFGDGTRLSIL.

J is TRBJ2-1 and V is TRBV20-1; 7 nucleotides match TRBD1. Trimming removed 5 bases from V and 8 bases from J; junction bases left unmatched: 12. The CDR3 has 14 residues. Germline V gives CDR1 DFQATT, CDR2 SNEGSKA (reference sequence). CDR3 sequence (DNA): TGCAGTGCTGGAACGGACAGGTCTGGTCATGAGCAGTTCTTC. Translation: CSAGTDRSGHEQFF.

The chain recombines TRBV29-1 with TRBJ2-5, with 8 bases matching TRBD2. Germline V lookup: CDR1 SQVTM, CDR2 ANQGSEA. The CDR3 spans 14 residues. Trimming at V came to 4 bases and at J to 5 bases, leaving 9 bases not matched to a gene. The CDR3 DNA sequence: TGCAGCGTTGGTCATCGGGGGGGGAGCGAGACCCAGTACTTC. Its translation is CSVGHRGGSETQYF.

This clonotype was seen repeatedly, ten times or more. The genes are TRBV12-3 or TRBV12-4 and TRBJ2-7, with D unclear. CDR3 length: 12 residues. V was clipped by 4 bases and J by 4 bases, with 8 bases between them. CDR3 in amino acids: CASSSTVYEQYF. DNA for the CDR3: TGTGCCAGCAGTTCTACAGTTTACGAGCAGTACTTC.

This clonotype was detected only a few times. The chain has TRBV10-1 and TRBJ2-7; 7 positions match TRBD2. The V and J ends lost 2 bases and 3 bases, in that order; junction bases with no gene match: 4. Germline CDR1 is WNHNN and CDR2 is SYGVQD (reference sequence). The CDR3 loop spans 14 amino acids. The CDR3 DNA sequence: TGCGCCAGCAGTGAGGGAGCGGGGAGCTACGAGCAGTACTTC. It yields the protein CASSEGAGSYEQYF.

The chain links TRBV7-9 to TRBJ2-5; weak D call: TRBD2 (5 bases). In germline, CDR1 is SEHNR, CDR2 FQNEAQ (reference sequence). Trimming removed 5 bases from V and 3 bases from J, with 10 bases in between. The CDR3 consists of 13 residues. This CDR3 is CASSLRGKETQYF. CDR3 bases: TGTGCCAGCAGCCTCCGGGGAAAAGAGACCCAGTACTTC.

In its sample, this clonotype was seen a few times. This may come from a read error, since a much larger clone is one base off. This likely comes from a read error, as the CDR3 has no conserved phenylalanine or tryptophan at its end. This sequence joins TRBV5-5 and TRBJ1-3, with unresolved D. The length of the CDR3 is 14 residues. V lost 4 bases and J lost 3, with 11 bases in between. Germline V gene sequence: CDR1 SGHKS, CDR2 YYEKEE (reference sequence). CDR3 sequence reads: CASSIGPDGNTIYS. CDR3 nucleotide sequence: TGTGCCAGCAGCATTGGGCCTGATGGAAACACCATATATTCT.

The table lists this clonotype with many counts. The CDR3 DNA sequence: TGTGCCAGCAGCCTACGGGAGACAGGGAACACTGAAGCTTTCTTT. Its translation: CASSLRETGNTEAFF. The J gene is TRBJ1-1, the V gene TRBV6-5; TRBD1 is a possible D gene (6 bases). The CDR3 is made up of 15 amino acids. V lost 6 bases to trimming and J lost 1 base, with 15 bases between them. Germline loops: CDR1 MNHEY, CDR2 SVGAGI.

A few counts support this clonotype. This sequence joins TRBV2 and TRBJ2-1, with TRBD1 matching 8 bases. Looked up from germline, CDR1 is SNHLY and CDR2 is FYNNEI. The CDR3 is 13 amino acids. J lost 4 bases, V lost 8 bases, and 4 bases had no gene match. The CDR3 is CASDRQGYNEQFF. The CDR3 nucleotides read TGTGCCAGCGACAGACAGGGGTACAATGAGCAGTTCTTC. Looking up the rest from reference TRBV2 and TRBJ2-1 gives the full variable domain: EPEVTQTPSHQVTQMGQEVILRCVPISNHLYFYWYRQILGQKVEFLVSFYNNEISEKSEIFDDQFSVERPDGSNFTLKIRSTKLEDSAMYFCASDRQGYNEQFFGPGTRLTVL.

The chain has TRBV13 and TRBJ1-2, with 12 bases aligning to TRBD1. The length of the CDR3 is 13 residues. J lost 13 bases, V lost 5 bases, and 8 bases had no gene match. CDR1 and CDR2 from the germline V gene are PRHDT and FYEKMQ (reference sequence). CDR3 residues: CASSPGQGAEGTF. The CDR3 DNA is TGTGCCAGCAGCCCGGGACAGGGGGCCGAAGGCACCTTC.

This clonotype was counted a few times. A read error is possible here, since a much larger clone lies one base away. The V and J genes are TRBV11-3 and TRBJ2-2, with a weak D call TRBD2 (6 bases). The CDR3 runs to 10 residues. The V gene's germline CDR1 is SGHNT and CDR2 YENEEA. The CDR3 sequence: CASSLGGLFF. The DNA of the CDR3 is TGTGCCAGCAGCTTGGGGGGGCTGTTTTTT.

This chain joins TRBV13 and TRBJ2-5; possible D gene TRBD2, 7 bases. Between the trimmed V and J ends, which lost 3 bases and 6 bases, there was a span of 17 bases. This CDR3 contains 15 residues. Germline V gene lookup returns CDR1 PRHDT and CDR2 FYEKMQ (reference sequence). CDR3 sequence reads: CASSLAGALGKTQYF. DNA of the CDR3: TGTGCCAGCAGCTTGGCGGGGGCGCTGGGCAAGACCCAGTACTTC.

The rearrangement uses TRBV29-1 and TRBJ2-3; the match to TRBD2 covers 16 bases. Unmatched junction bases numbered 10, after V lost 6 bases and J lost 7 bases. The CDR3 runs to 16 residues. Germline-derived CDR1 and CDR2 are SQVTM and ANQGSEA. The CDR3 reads CSVAGLAGGHVNTQYF. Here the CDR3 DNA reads TGCAGCGTCGCGGGACTAGCGGGGGGGCATGTGAATACGCAGTATTTT.

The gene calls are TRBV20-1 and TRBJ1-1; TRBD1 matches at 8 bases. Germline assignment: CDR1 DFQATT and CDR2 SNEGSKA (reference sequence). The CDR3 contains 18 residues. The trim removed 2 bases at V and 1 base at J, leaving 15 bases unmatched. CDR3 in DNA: TGCAGTGCTAGAAACAGTGGTCCAGGGGGCGCCGGGAACACTGAAGCTTTCTTT. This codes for CSARNSGPGGAGNTEAFF.

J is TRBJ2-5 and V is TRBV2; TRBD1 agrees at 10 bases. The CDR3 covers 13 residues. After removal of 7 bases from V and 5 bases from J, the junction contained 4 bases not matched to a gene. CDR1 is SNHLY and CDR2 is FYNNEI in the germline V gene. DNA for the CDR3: TGTGCCAGCATTCGGACAGGGGGGGAGACCCAGTACTTC. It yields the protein CASIRTGGETQYF. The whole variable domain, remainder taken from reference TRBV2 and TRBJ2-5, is EPEVTQTPSHQVTQMGQEVILRCVPISNHLYFYWYRQILGQKVEFLVSFYNNEISEKSEIFDDQFSVERPDGSNFTLKIRSTKLEDSAMYFCASIRTGGETQYFGPGTRLLVL.

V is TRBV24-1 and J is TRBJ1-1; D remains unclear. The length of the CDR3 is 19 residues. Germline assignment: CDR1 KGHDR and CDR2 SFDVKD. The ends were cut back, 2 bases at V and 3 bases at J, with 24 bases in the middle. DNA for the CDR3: TGTGCCACCAGTGATTGGAGAGCGGGATCAAAGGCAGATGACACTGAAGCTTTCTTT. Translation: CATSDWRAGSKADDTEAFF.